This T cell receptor beta chain was captured in a study of blood T cells in healthy people across ages. The CDR3 loop spans 14 amino acids. Germline lookup yields CDR1 SGHKS and CDR2 YYEKEE (reference sequence). J was trimmed by 8 bases and V by 3 bases; bases with no gene match: 7. For the second PCR, which ran for about 7 to 11 cycles, a sample-barcoded 5' primer and a J-beta primer mix were used. Every cDNA molecule carried a tag from a template-switch adaptor bearing 12 random nucleotides. TCRdb re-called the 5' RACE reads with MiXCR, one entry per CDR3 protein. The sample includes about 640,000 distinct CDR3 sequences, 45% to 65% of them seen just once.

The J gene is TRBJ1-2, the V gene TRBV5-5, with 10 bases identical to TRBD1. The receptor was derived from a man aged 55 to 70 in good health. The sample comprised blood. CDR3 sequence (DNA): TGTGCCAGCAGCTCTACCGGGACAGGGGAAGGCTACACCTTC. Its protein is CASSSTGTGEGYTF. The full variable domain, with the rest looked up from reference TRBV5-5 and TRBJ1-2, is DAGVTQSPTHLIKTRGQQVTLRCSPISGHKSVSWYQQVLGQGPQFIFQYYEKEERGRGNFPDRFSARQFPNYSSELNVNALLLGDSALYLCASSSTGTGEGYTFGSGTRLTVV.